What follows are 25 T cell receptor beta chains derived from one specimen sequenced in a study of control samples from healthy donors and cancer patients. Measured with immunoSEQ multiplex PCR; TCRdb has only the in-frame clones, and not every one. This sample has approximately 230,000 clones, with roughly 80% found just once. The source material was PBMCs. The receptors were gathered from a woman aged 60-70 years with lung cancer.

The chain employs TRBV4-2 and TRBJ2-6; no firm D call. The CDR3 contains 14 residues. V was clipped by 11 bases and J by 3 bases, with 14 bases between them. Looked up from germline, CDR1 is LGHNA and CDR2 is YNFKEQ. The CDR3 nucleotides read TGTGCCTGCTCCCCCGCCGGTGGGGCCAACGTCCTGACTTTC. This codes for CACSPAGGANVLTF.

This chain joins TRBV3-1 (or the pseudogene TRBV3-2) and TRBJ2-1; TRBD1 matches 11 bases. From germline, CDR1 is LGHDT and CDR2 YNNKEL (reference sequence). J lost 6 bases, V lost 1 base, and 2 bases had no gene match. The CDR3 spans 15 residues. The CDR3 DNA sequence: TGTGCCAGCAGCCAAGTCGGGACAGGGGGCAATGAGCAGTTCTTC. It codes for CASSQVGTGGNEQFF.

As DNA, the CDR3 is TGCGCCAGCAGCTATGAGGGAAATCAGCCCCAGCATTTT. Translated, it gives CASSYEGNQPQHF. The V gene is TRBV5-1, the J gene TRBJ1-5; no clear D gene. The length of the CDR3 is 13 residues. The V gene lost 3 bases and the J gene lost 4 bases, with 8 bases spanning the gap. The germline CDR1 and CDR2 sequences are SGHRS and YFSETQ.

The chain is built from TRBV24-1 and TRBJ2-7; D unresolved. There are 9 residues in the CDR3. V lost 9 bases and J lost 6, with 5 bases in between. CDR1 and CDR2 (germline): KGHDR, SFDVKD. In DNA form, the CDR3 reads TGTGCCACCGACTGCGAGCAGTACTTC. It codes for CATDCEQYF.

The chain combines TRBV3-1 (or the pseudogene TRBV3-2) with TRBJ2-2, with a tentative D call TRBD2 (6 bases). Trimming took 4 bases from V and 0 from J, leaving 9 bases between them. Germline V gives CDR1 LGHDT, CDR2 YNNKEL (reference sequence). The CDR3 is 15 amino acids. CDR3 nucleotides: TGTGCCAGCAGCCCTGGGACTTCGAACACCGGGGAGCTGTTTTTT. Encoded protein: CASSPGTSNTGELFF.

CDR3 protein: CASSNRVGEQYF. The CDR3 nucleotides read TGTGCCAGCTCAAACAGGGTCGGGGAGCAGTACTTC. The rearrangement uses TRBV18 and TRBJ2-7; possible D gene TRBD1, 6 bases. Trimming pared 5 bases from V and 7 bases from J, leaving 12 bases between. CDR3 length equals 12 residues. Per the germline V gene, CDR1 is KGHSH and CDR2 is LQKENI.

Worth noting for this clone: Its ends do not fully match the called genes, so a read error is possible. The chain links TRBV7-7 to TRBJ2-2, with D maybe TRBD2 (6 bases). CDR3 size: 18 residues. The germline V gene has CDR1 SSHAT and CDR2 FNYEAQ (reference sequence). In nucleotides, the CDR3 is TGTGCTAGCAGCTTGGGGGACTCAGAGTCTAGGGACACCGGGGAGCTGTTTTTT. It translates to CASSLGDSESRDTGELFF.

This clone showed up just once. The V gene is TRBV15, the J gene TRBJ2-7, with D possibly being TRBD1 or TRBD2 (5 bases each). Germline V gene lookup returns CDR1 LNHNV and CDR2 YYDKDF (reference sequence). V gave up 0 bases and J gave up 7 bases, with 16 bases separating them. This CDR3 is built from 15 residues. The CDR3 DNA sequence: TGTGCCACCAGCAGAGATGGGGGTACTTTGAGGGAGCAGTACTTC. Its protein product is CATSRDGGTLREQYF.

V usage is TRBV27 and J usage is TRBJ1-2; no firm D call. Germline CDR1 is MNHEY and CDR2 is SMNVEV (reference sequence). The CDR3 contains 14 residues. Trimming removed 5 bases at V and 4 bases at J, with 14 bases between. Written as DNA, the CDR3 is TGTGCCAGCAGTCTAGAGAGGGCGGGCTATGGCTACACCTTC. Its translation: CASSLERAGYGYTF.

The genes are TRBV7-9 and TRBJ2-2; unclear D gene. This CDR3 is built from 16 residues. V lost 5 bases, J lost 3 bases, and 16 bases lay in between. Germline loops: CDR1 SEHNR, CDR2 FQNEAQ (reference sequence). DNA of the CDR3: TGTGCCAGCAGCCCAGGTCCAAGGACGGACACCGGGGAGCTGTTTTTT. Translated, it gives CASSPGPRTDTGELFF.

CDR3 DNA sequence: TGCGCCAGCAGCCAATATCTCATAAACAGGGGCAACACTGAAGCTTTCTTT. It encodes CASSQYLINRGNTEAFF. The chain joins TRBV4-1 to TRBJ1-1, with TRBD1 identical over 7 bases. The V and J ends lost 2 bases and 2 bases, in that order; junction bases with no gene match: 11. This CDR3 has 17 amino acids. Germline CDR1 and CDR2: MGHRA and YSYEKL.

This clone was recorded at least ten times. The J gene is TRBJ2-7, the V gene TRBV5-6; maybe TRBD1 (6 bases). The CDR3 covers 17 residues. Germline V CDR1 and CDR2: SGHDT, YYEEEE. Trimming left V 0 bases short and J 7 bases short, with 23 bases between. CDR3 loop: CASSLVNRVISTREQYF. The CDR3 DNA is TGTGCCAGCAGCTTGGTTAACAGGGTGATCTCTACGAGGGAGCAGTACTTC.

The genes are TRBV5-1 and TRBJ2-7, with TRBD2 matching over 7 bases. With 0 bases clipped from V and 6 bases from J, the junction kept 9 bases outside the gene matches. The V gene's germline CDR1 is SGHRS and CDR2 YFSETQ. CDR3 length equals 15 residues. Here the CDR3 DNA reads TGCGCCAGCAGCTTGGTGGCGGGAGCAATTGGCGAGCAGTACTTC. This translates into CASSLVAGAIGEQYF.

The V call is TRBV12-3 or TRBV12-4, the J call TRBJ2-5; no clear D gene. The CDR3 is made up of 13 amino acids. V lost 5 bases to trimming and J lost 0 bases, with 7 bases between them. The CDR3 DNA follows: TGTGCCAGCAGTGGAAGGTACCAAGAGACCCAGTACTTC. This encodes CASSGRYQETQYF.

The V call is TRBV4-1, the J call TRBJ2-1, with TRBD2 matching over 9 bases. Unmatched junction bases numbered 18, after V lost 4 bases and J lost 8 bases. Germline CDR1 reads MGHRA; CDR2 reads YSYEKL. The CDR3 extends over 18 amino acids. DNA of the CDR3: TGCGCCAGCAGCCCTCTTCGGGGTGGTAGCGGGAGAAGTTATGAGCAGTTCTTC. This codes for CASSPLRGGSGRSYEQFF.

The V and J genes are TRBV19 and TRBJ1-1, with TRBD1 identical over 7 bases. V gave up 7 bases and J gave up 10 bases; unmatched junction bases: 18. The CDR3 contains 15 residues. Germline-derived CDR1 and CDR2 are LNHDA and SQIVND (reference sequence). CDR3 nucleotides: TGTGCCAGTACTCTAGGCGGGACAGCGAATTTTGGAGCTTTCTTT. Its protein is CASTLGGTANFGAFF.

This clone was detected only once. The rearrangement uses TRBV6-5 and TRBJ1-5, with D unresolved. CDR1 MNHEY and CDR2 SVGAGI come from the germline V gene. Deletions cut 5 bases from V and 3 bases from J, with 11 bases between. This CDR3 is 14 amino acids long. CDR3 sequence reads: CASSQRTFNQPQHF. DNA of the CDR3: TGTGCCAGCAGTCAAAGGACCTTCAATCAGCCCCAGCATTTT.

This clone occurred once. CDR3: CASSLPGSYNSPLHF. As DNA, the CDR3 is TGTGCCAGCAGTTTACCAGGATCCTATAATTCACCCCTCCACTTT. The chain has TRBV28 and TRBJ1-6; D gene ambiguous. The CDR3 spans 15 residues. The germline V gene has CDR1 MDHEN and CDR2 SYDVKM. Trimming removed 2 bases from V and 1 base from J, with 6 bases in between. Drawing the rest from reference TRBV28 and TRBJ1-6, the complete variable domain is DVKVTQSSRYLVKRTGEKVFLECVQDMDHENMFWYRQDPGLGLRLIYFSYDVKMKEKGDIPEGYSVSREKKERFSLILESASTNQTSMYLCASSLPGSYNSPLHFGNGTRLTVT.

The chain combines TRBV28 with TRBJ1-6, with D possibly TRBD1 on 5 matching bases. The germline V and J ends were trimmed by 5 bases and 0 bases, with 17 bases remaining between them. The CDR3 loop spans 18 amino acids. In germline, CDR1 is MDHEN, CDR2 SYDVKM. This CDR3 reads CASSPTGARSSYNSPLHF. Written as DNA, the CDR3 is TGTGCCAGCAGTCCGACCGGGGCCAGGAGCTCCTATAATTCACCCCTCCACTTT.

V usage is TRBV5-6 and J usage is TRBJ1-2; possible D gene TRBD1, 5 bases. There are 12 residues in the CDR3. The germline CDR1 and CDR2 sequences are SGHDT and YYEEEE. Between the trimmed V and J ends, which lost 7 bases and 6 bases, there was a span of 13 bases. CDR3 residues: CASFLNRHGYTF. As DNA, the CDR3 is TGTGCCAGCTTTCTAAACAGGCATGGCTACACCTTC.

The V call is TRBV29-1, the J call TRBJ2-3, with 11 bases lining up with TRBD1. The J segment lost 1 base and the V segment lost 5 bases, leaving 8 bases of the junction unmatched. The CDR3 loop spans 16 amino acids. The germline CDR1 and CDR2 sequences are SQVTM and ANQGSEA. In DNA form, the CDR3 reads TGCAGCGTTACATGGACAGGGGGCGCGGGCACAGATACGCAGTATTTT. Its translation is CSVTWTGGAGTDTQYF.

The chain is built from TRBV5-1 and TRBJ2-1; the match to TRBD1 covers 7 bases. With 5 bases clipped from V and 8 bases from J, the junction kept 10 bases outside the gene matches. The length of the CDR3 is 14 residues. Germline V gene sequence: CDR1 SGHRS, CDR2 YFSETQ. The CDR3 is CASRDRVGEDEQFF. In nucleotides, the CDR3 is TGCGCCAGCAGAGACAGGGTTGGTGAGGATGAGCAGTTCTTC.

V usage is TRBV28 and J usage is TRBJ1-2, with TRBD1 as a possible D gene (6 bases). V lost 2 bases to trimming and J lost 8 bases, with 12 bases between them. Germline V CDR1 and CDR2: MDHEN, SYDVKM. This CDR3 comprises 13 residues. The CDR3 nucleotides read TGTGCCAGCAGTTTACCAGGGGTCGACGGCTACACCTTC. Protein product: CASSLPGVDGYTF.

The CDR3 protein is CASSPGGGNTIYF. The CDR3 DNA sequence: TGTGCCAGCTCACCGGGGGGCGGAAACACCATATATTTT. The gene calls are TRBV18 and TRBJ1-3; possible D gene TRBD1, 6 bases. The CDR3 contains 13 residues. The V end was cut by 3 bases, the J end by 4 bases, with 7 bases between. Looked up from germline, CDR1 is KGHSH and CDR2 is LQKENI.

This chain joins TRBV5-6 and TRBJ2-1; D unclear. Germline V CDR1 and CDR2: SGHDT, YYEEEE. V was pared by 4 bases and J by 8 bases, with 10 bases between. This CDR3 comprises 12 residues. The CDR3 DNA is TGTGCCAGCAGCGATAGGTGGGATGAGCAGTTCTTC. This translates into CASSDRWDEQFF.